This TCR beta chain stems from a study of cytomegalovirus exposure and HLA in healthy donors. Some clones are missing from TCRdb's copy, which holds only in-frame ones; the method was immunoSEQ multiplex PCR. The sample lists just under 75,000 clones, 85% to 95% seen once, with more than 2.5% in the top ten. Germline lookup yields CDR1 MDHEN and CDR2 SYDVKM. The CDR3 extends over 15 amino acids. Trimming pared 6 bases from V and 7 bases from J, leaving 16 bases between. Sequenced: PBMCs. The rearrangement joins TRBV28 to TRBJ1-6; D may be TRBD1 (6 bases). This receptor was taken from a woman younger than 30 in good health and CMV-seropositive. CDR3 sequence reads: CASRQQGNPNSPLHF. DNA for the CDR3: TGTGCCAGCAGACAACAGGGTAACCCAAATTCACCCCTCCACTTT. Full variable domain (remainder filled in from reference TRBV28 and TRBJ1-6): DVKVTQSSRYLVKRTGEKVFLECVQDMDHENMFWYRQDPGLGLRLIYFSYDVKMKEKGDIPEGYSVSREKKERFSLILESASTNQTSMYLCASRQQGNPNSPLHFGNGTRLTVT.